What follows is one TCR beta chain and its context. Produced via immunoSEQ multiplex PCR; TCRdb's table is partial and in-frame only. The table has 100,000 or so clones, 86% seen once; the top ten hold more than 15%. This sample was included in a study of glioma-infiltrating T cells after dendritic cell vaccination. The CDR3 runs 18 residues. Trimming cost V 5 bases and J 1 base, with 22 bases left between them. Germline V CDR1 and CDR2: MNHEY, SMNVEV (reference sequence). Specimen: blood, collected before dendritic cell vaccination. This chain links TRBV27 with TRBJ2-3; the D gene is possibly TRBD1 (5 bases). This receptor was taken from a human donor with glioblastoma. The CDR3 coding sequence is TGTGCCAGCAGTCTCAATCCCCCGCGACAGCCTCGCACAGATACGCAGTATTTT. It yields the protein CASSLNPPRQPRTDTQYF.